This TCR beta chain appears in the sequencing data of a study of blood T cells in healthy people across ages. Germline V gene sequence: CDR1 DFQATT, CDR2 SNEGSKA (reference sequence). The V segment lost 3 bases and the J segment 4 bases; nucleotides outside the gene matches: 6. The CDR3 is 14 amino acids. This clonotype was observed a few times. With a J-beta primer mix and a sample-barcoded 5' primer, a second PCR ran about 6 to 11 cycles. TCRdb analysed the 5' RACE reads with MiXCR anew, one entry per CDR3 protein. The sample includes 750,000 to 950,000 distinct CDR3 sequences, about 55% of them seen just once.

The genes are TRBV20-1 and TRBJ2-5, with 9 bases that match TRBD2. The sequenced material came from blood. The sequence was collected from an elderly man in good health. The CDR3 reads CSARLLAGLETQYF. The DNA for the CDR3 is TGCAGTGCTAGGCTCCTAGCGGGATTAGAGACCCAGTACTTC.